The clone carrying this TCR beta chain has just one count. Its antigen remains unidentified. This record comes from a study of cytomegalovirus exposure and HLA in healthy donors. The study's findings and limits: In vitro assays verified that three CMV-associated chains recognized CMV antigens specifically. That first-cohort TCR clusters tended to co-occur in the approximately 120 validation repertoires was found in a later analysis. As was reported, the classifier diagnosed cytomegalovirus status with high specificity and sensitivity.

Sequencing was performed with immunoSEQ multiplex PCR; in TCRdb, only in-frame clones are kept and a portion is missing. The data hold 150,000 to 200,000 clones, with less than 85% observed a single time. V dropped 6 bases and J dropped 1 base, with 18 bases sitting between them. Germline V lookup: CDR1 MNHEY, CDR2 SMNVEV (reference sequence). This CDR3 contains 16 residues. This sequence was found in a man in his late teens or twenties in good health and CMV-seropositive. This chain connects TRBV27 to TRBJ1-1, with a tentative D call TRBD1 (5 bases). Sequenced input: PBMCs. The CDR3 sequence: CASSPTGGLKNTEAFF. In DNA, the CDR3 is TGTGCCAGCAGCCCGACCGGGGGACTGAAGAACACTGAAGCTTTCTTT.